This TCR beta chain was found in a study of T cells expressing NK-cell markers. Study-level information: The eight sequenced donors comprised seven who were HCMV-seropositive and one who was seronegative. Study outcomes and limitations: The contribution of dominant NKG2C+ clonotypes to CD8+ T cells in several donors was roughly 1.0-7.5%. Questions lingered over whether expanded NKG2C+ T cell clones were HCMV-specific. For a handful of donors, these clonotypes were likewise the leading ones in the CD3+CD56-NKG2C+ fraction.

This CDR3 has 16 residues. Germline V gives CDR1 KGHDR, CDR2 SFDVKD. Following a re-call of the 5' RACE reads, TCRdb has one entry per CDR3 protein and lacks DNA. The sample has about 400,000 distinct CDR3 sequences. Comment on this clonotype: Its specificity is unknown.

Sequenced material: blood T cells: a sorted CD56 or NKG2C T cell subset, CD4+ or CD8+ T cells, or bulk PBMC T cells (not recorded which). V and J are TRBV24-1 and TRBJ2-1; TCRdb gives TRBD2 as the D gene, but with no DNA this cannot be confirmed. The receptor comes from a woman in her forties or fifties in good health. CDR3 in amino acids: CATSDLQAGGLNEQFF.